Shown below are 32 T cell receptor beta chains from a single sample sequenced in a study of CD8 T cells in ankylosing spondylitis. MiXCR, applied by TCRdb to the 5' RACE reads, yields one record per CDR3 protein. The profile shows about 400,000 distinct CDR3 sequences, around 22% of them singletons. Study-wide points: It appeared that ankylosing spondylitis blood was characterized by a TCR beta motif of under ten highly homologous variants.

No antigen has been assigned to these receptors. The sample was blood, either unsorted or a sorted T cell fraction (not recorded which). Receptor source: a male donor with ankylosing spondylitis.

At least ten counts were recorded for this clonotype. This chain joins TRBV7-2 and TRBJ1-2; D perhaps matches TRBD1 (5 bases). The CDR3 totals 13 residues. Germline values: CDR1 SGHTA, CDR2 FQGNSA. V gave up 2 bases and J gave up 8 bases, with 12 bases separating them. This chain's CDR3 is CASSLQTERGYTF. In nucleotides, the CDR3 is TGTGCCAGCAGCTTACAGACAGAAAGGGGCTACACCTTC. The variable domain in full, with the rest retrieved from reference TRBV7-2 and TRBJ1-2, is GAGVSQSPSNKVTEKGKDVELRCDPISGHTALYWYRQSLGQGLEFLIYFQGNSAPDKSGLPSDRFSAERTGGSVSTLTIQRTQQEDSAVYLCASSLQTERGYTFGSGTRLTVV.

This clonotype showed up many times. The chain links TRBV11-2 to TRBJ2-1, with TRBD2 as a possible D gene (6 bases). Germline assignment: CDR1 SGHAT and CDR2 FQNNGV. The CDR3 is made up of 13 amino acids. The ends were cut back, 7 bases at V and 8 bases at J, with 15 bases in the middle. CDR3 protein: CASTSGSLHEQFF. The CDR3 nucleotides read TGTGCCAGCACCTCCGGGAGTCTCCATGAGCAGTTCTTC.

The table lists this clonotype with a count of one. V and J are TRBV11-3 and TRBJ2-7, with 10 bases aligning to TRBD2. Trimming removed 5 bases from V and 5 bases from J; junction bases left unmatched: 6. The CDR3 is made up of 14 amino acids. Germline values: CDR1 SGHNT, CDR2 YENEEA. The chain's CDR3 is CASSAGTSADEQYF. The CDR3 DNA follows: TGTGCCAGCAGCGCCGGGACTAGCGCTGACGAGCAGTACTTC.

At least ten counts were recorded for this clonotype. The genes are TRBV9 and TRBJ2-5; D possibly matches TRBD1 or TRBD2 (5 bases each). V was cut by 3 bases and J by 5 bases, with 11 bases left in between. The CDR3 is 13 amino acids. From germline, CDR1 is SGDLS and CDR2 YYNGEE. As DNA, the CDR3 is TGTGCCAGCAGCGCTCAGGGACGGGAGACCCAGTACTTC. As protein: CASSAQGRETQYF.

The chain recombines TRBV29-1 with TRBJ2-3; 11 bases agree with TRBD2. CDR1 and CDR2 (germline): SQVTM, ANQGSEA. The CDR3 is 13 amino acids. The CDR3 DNA sequence: TGCACCTGTTCTGCTAGCGGGGGGGATACGCAGTATTTT. Protein sequence: CTCSASGGDTQYF.

This clonotype was seen a few times. The V call is TRBV18, the J call TRBJ2-3; TRBD2 agrees at 12 bases. Trimming cost V 5 bases and J 1 base; bases outside gene matches: 7. The CDR3 spans 17 residues. Per germline, CDR1 KGHSH and CDR2 LQKENI. CDR3 coding DNA: TGTGCCAGCTCATCCCGACGGACTAGCGGGGGCACAGATACGCAGTATTTT. It is translated as CASSSRRTSGGTDTQYF.

This rearrangement joins TRBV5-1 to TRBJ2-5, with D perhaps TRBD1 (5 bases). This CDR3 is 14 amino acids long. Germline CDR1 and CDR2: SGHRS and YFSETQ. Trimming shortened V by 4 bases and J by 4 bases, and 14 bases separated the two germline ends. This chain's CDR3 is CASSMSRVSETQYF. Written as DNA, the CDR3 is TGCGCCAGCAGCATGAGCAGGGTGTCAGAGACCCAGTACTTC.

V and J are TRBV29-1 and TRBJ2-7; 7 nucleotides align to TRBD1. V lost 4 bases to trimming and J lost 4 bases; unmatched junction nucleotides: 4. The CDR3 extends over 12 amino acids. The germline V gene has CDR1 SQVTM and CDR2 ANQGSEA. The CDR3 loop reads CSVGTGPYEQYF. The CDR3 DNA reads TGCAGCGTTGGGACAGGACCATACGAGCAGTACTTC.

This clonotype has just a few counts. This sequence joins TRBV5-1 and TRBJ2-7; tentative D call: TRBD1 (5 bases). CDR3 size: 14 residues. CDR1 SGHRS and CDR2 YFSETQ come from the germline V gene. With 2 bases removed from V and 0 bases from J, the gap between germline ends came to 9 bases. CDR3 sequence (DNA): TGCGCCAGCAGCTTTCGACAGAGCTCCTACGAGCAGTACTTC. Translation: CASSFRQSSYEQYF. The full variable domain, completed using reference TRBV5-1 and TRBJ2-7, is KAGVTQTPRYLIKTRGQQVTLSCSPISGHRSVSWYQQTPGQGLQFLFEYFSETQRNKGNFPGRFSGRQFSNSRSEMNVSTLELGDSALYLCASSFRQSSYEQYFGPGTRLTVT.

The chain employs TRBV20-1 and TRBJ2-3, with 7 bases that match TRBD2. V dropped 8 bases and J dropped 6; count of bases not matched to a gene: 14. Germline lookup yields CDR1 DFQATT and CDR2 SNEGSKA (reference sequence). The CDR3 has 14 amino acids. The DNA for the CDR3 is TGCAGTCCGGGGGAGACTAGCTGGACGGATACGCAGTATTTT. Its translation is CSPGETSWTDTQYF.

In its sample, this clonotype was seen many times. V gene TRBV20-1 combines with J gene TRBJ2-3, with 8 bases fitting TRBD2. Germline loops: CDR1 DFQATT, CDR2 SNEGSKA (reference sequence). This CDR3 spans 15 amino acids. V lost 3 bases and J lost 4; bases outside the gene matches: 9. The CDR3 loop reads CSARGLEIYSDTQYF. In DNA form, the CDR3 reads TGCAGTGCTAGGGGACTAGAAATATACTCAGATACGCAGTATTTT.

The rearrangement links TRBV5-6 to TRBJ2-2, with no clear D. This CDR3 is built from 12 residues. Germline CDR1 and CDR2: SGHDT and YYEEEE. V was pared by 4 bases and J by 6 bases, with 7 bases between. This CDR3 is CASSPIAGELFF. In nucleotides, the CDR3 is TGTGCCAGCAGCCCCATAGCCGGGGAGCTGTTTTTT.

This clonotype occurred once. The gene calls are TRBV5-1 and TRBJ1-6; TRBD1 matches at 7 bases. The CDR3 is made up of 13 amino acids. The germline gives CDR1 SGHRS, CDR2 YFSETQ. The junction had 9 bases not matched to a gene; V was cut back by 3 bases and J by 15 bases. CDR3 coding DNA: TGCGCCAGCAGCTCCGGACAGACAGGGAACCTCCACTTT. This gives the protein CASSSGQTGNLHF.

The rearrangement uses TRBV7-2 and TRBJ2-7; D perhaps matches TRBD1 (5 bases). Germline V gene sequence: CDR1 SGHTA, CDR2 FQGNSA. The V end was cut by 2 bases, the J end by 7 bases, with 18 bases between. The CDR3 has 15 amino acids. In DNA, the CDR3 is TGTGCCAGCAGCTTACAGTGGGCAGGGCGAGAAGAGCAGTACTTC. It is translated as CASSLQWAGREEQYF.

V is TRBV11-2 and J is TRBJ2-4; D unclear. V was shortened by 6 bases and J by 0 bases, with 6 bases between the two germline ends. This CDR3 is built from 13 residues. Germline CDR1 SGHAT, CDR2 FQNNGV. The DNA of the CDR3 is TGTGCCAGCAGGAAAGTAGCCAAAAACATTCAGTACTTC. This gives the protein CASRKVAKNIQYF.

V usage is TRBV4-1 and J usage is TRBJ1-1; D is unresolved. CDR1 is MGHRA and CDR2 is YSYEKL in the germline V gene. Trimming left V 4 bases short and J 10 bases short, with 16 bases between. The length of the CDR3 is 13 residues. The CDR3 sequence: CASSRMRSPAAFF. The CDR3 nucleotides are TGCGCCAGCAGCCGTATGAGGTCCCCCGCAGCTTTCTTT.

This clonotype was detected a few times. The chain links TRBV19 to TRBJ2-1; 7 bases map to TRBD1. CDR1 and CDR2 from the germline V gene are LNHDA and SQIVND (reference sequence). V lost 6 bases to trimming and J lost 2 bases; unmatched junction nucleotides: 4. The CDR3 length is 14 residues. The chain's CDR3 is CASSRDRAYNEQFF. As DNA, the CDR3 is TGTGCCAGTAGCCGGGACAGAGCCTACAATGAGCAGTTCTTC.

This clonotype showed up many times. The rearrangement links TRBV4-1 to TRBJ1-1; D uncertain. Germline lookup yields CDR1 MGHRA and CDR2 YSYEKL. V was clipped by 1 base and J by 4 bases, with 13 bases between them. The CDR3 is made up of 15 amino acids. As DNA, the CDR3 is TGCGCCAGCAGCCAAGTGGCGCGGGTGGGCACTGAAGCTTTCTTT. This encodes CASSQVARVGTEAFF.

Only a few counts were recorded for this clonotype. V usage is TRBV11-2 and J usage is TRBJ2-1; D could derive from TRBD1 or TRBD2 (5 bases each). Germline V gene sequence: CDR1 SGHAT, CDR2 FQNNGV. This CDR3 has 13 residues. V was trimmed by 5 bases and J by 10 bases, leaving 15 bases between them. In nucleotides, the CDR3 is TGTGCCAGCAGCCTAAACCCCGGGACGGAGCAGTTCTTC. Translating gives CASSLNPGTEQFF.

The chain employs TRBV20-1 and TRBJ2-1; 12 bases match TRBD2. Looked up from germline, CDR1 is DFQATT and CDR2 is SNEGSKA (reference sequence). The CDR3 is 14 amino acids. Trimming cost V 6 bases and J 4 bases; bases outside gene matches: 4. CDR3 loop: CSARLAGEYNEQFF. The DNA for the CDR3 is TGCAGTGCCAGACTAGCGGGAGAGTACAATGAGCAGTTCTTC.

The chain employs TRBV5-5 and TRBJ2-7; D uncertain. Germline V gene lookup returns CDR1 SGHKS and CDR2 YYEKEE (reference sequence). CDR3 length: 14 amino acids. Trimming stripped 0 bases from V and 5 bases from J, with 12 bases between. CDR3: CASSLEVSGDEQYF. The CDR3 DNA reads TGTGCCAGCAGCTTGGAGGTGTCGGGCGACGAGCAGTACTTC.

This chain connects TRBV28 to TRBJ2-1; D call uncertain. The CDR3 totals 16 residues. The V gene's germline CDR1 is MDHEN and CDR2 SYDVKM. Trimming removed 6 bases from V and 12 bases from J, with 27 bases in between. Written as DNA, the CDR3 is TGTGCCAGCAGCTCCTCCCGGTTGGCGCCCCACCGCCGGCAGTTCTTC. Protein product: CASSSSRLAPHRRQFF.

This clonotype came up a few times. V is TRBV12-5 and J is TRBJ2-2, with TRBD1 matching over 8 bases. The length of the CDR3 is 16 residues. In germline, CDR1 is LGHNT, CDR2 FRNRAP. V lost 3 bases and J lost 5; bases outside the gene matches: 8. The CDR3 bases are TGTGCTAGTGGTTTTTTGACAGGGGTCGGGACCGGGGAGCTGTTTTTT. Its translation is CASGFLTGVGTGELFF.

The chain couples TRBV20-1 to TRBJ2-7; D tentatively reads TRBD1 or TRBD2 (5 bases each). CDR1 is DFQATT and CDR2 is SNEGSKA in the germline V gene (reference sequence). This CDR3 contains 11 residues. Trimming stripped 3 bases from V and 5 bases from J, with 8 bases between. The CDR3 DNA reads TGCAGTGCTAGCAGGGACCACGAGCAGTACTTC. Its translation is CSASRDHEQYF.

V usage is TRBV5-1 and J usage is TRBJ2-1, with TRBD2 matching over 7 bases. The CDR3 is 14 residues long. With 0 bases clipped from V and 7 bases from J, the junction kept 4 bases outside the gene matches. Germline V lookup: CDR1 SGHRS, CDR2 YFSETQ. The CDR3, as DNA: TGCGCCAGCAGCTTGGACGGGAGGCGGAATGAGCAGTTCTTC. Residues: CASSLDGRRNEQFF.

This clonotype was recorded a few times. This chain connects TRBV2 to TRBJ2-1; 9 positions agree with TRBD2. CDR1 SNHLY and CDR2 FYNNEI come from the germline V gene. This CDR3 is 15 amino acids long. V dropped 7 bases and J dropped 5; count of bases not matched to a gene: 9. This chain's CDR3 is CASNVAGVSNNEQFF. The CDR3, as DNA: TGTGCCAGCAATGTAGCGGGAGTGTCAAACAATGAGCAGTTCTTC.

This sequence joins TRBV6-5 and TRBJ1-2, with D unresolved. The CDR3 extends over 15 amino acids. V lost 2 bases, J lost 3 bases, and 13 bases lay in between. In germline, CDR1 is MNHEY, CDR2 SVGAGI. As DNA, the CDR3 is TGTGCCAGCAGTTACAACCAGGACGGATACTATGGCTACACCTTC. It translates to CASSYNQDGYYGYTF.

This clonotype was seen a handful of times. V is TRBV29-1 and J is TRBJ2-1, with D perhaps TRBD2 (5 bases). CDR1 is SQVTM and CDR2 is ANQGSEA in the germline V gene. This CDR3 region has 13 residues. The germline V and J ends were trimmed by 1 base and 4 bases, with 8 bases remaining between them. CDR3 sequence reads: CSVEGTGYNEQFF. The CDR3 nucleotides are TGCAGCGTTGAAGGGACTGGTTACAATGAGCAGTTCTTC.

This clonotype was counted a few times. The chain joins TRBV29-1 to TRBJ2-1; D ambiguous. This CDR3 contains 15 residues. V lost 4 bases and J lost 0, with 13 bases in between. Germline V gene data show CDR1 as SQVTM and CDR2 as ANQGSEA. The CDR3 DNA sequence: TGCAGCGTTGCAGGCGTCAACAGCTCCTACAATGAGCAGTTCTTC. Translated: CSVAGVNSSYNEQFF.

The V call is TRBV11-2, the J call TRBJ1-1; no definite D call. Germline V gene sequence: CDR1 SGHAT, CDR2 FQNNGV. The ends were cut back, 7 bases at V and 4 bases at J, with 13 bases in the middle. The CDR3 has 13 residues. The CDR3 DNA is TGTGCCAGCATGGCAGGAGGTGTCACTGAAGCTTTCTTT. It yields the protein CASMAGGVTEAFF.

The chain has TRBV12-3 or TRBV12-4 and TRBJ2-1; a possible D gene is TRBD1 (6 bases). V lost 2 bases to trimming and J lost 5 bases, with 19 bases between them. The CDR3 has 17 amino acids. CDR3 in amino acids: CASSLRLVSGDNNEQFF. DNA for the CDR3: TGTGCCAGCAGTTTAAGGCTGGTGTCAGGGGACAACAATGAGCAGTTCTTC.

V usage is TRBV28 and J usage is TRBJ2-5; D gene uncertain. This CDR3 region has 13 residues. V was shortened by 6 bases and J by 3 bases, with 11 bases between the two germline ends. Per the germline V gene, CDR1 is MDHEN and CDR2 is SYDVKM. CDR3 DNA: TGTGCCAGCAGCCGGCCCCCCGAAGAGACCCAGTACTTC. The encoded protein is CASSRPPEETQYF.